The rows below give T cell receptor beta chains drawn from one sample of a study of response to subunit inactivated influenza vaccine. TCRdb redid the calling of the RT-PCR reads with MiXCR, one entry per CDR3 protein. Here the sample spans 500,000 or so distinct CDR3 sequences, roughly 9.7% being singletons. Sequenced material: PBMCs from blood, taken roughly 47 days after vaccination. The receptors were gathered from a man aged 45-65 years who received an inactivated influenza vaccine. CDR3s include the opening cysteine and the closing phenylalanine or tryptophan. The order of the fields is clone size, V gene, D gene, J gene, CDR3 protein, CDR3 DNA. The D gene is left open where the match is weak. Expanded clones are given a class, and other clones once, few, many or no size at all.

clone_size: few
v_call: TRBV20-1
d_call: -
j_call: TRBJ2-7
cdr3_aa: CSARDITGVEQYF
cdr3_nt: TGCAGTGCTAGAGACATTACCGGGGTTGAGCAGTACTTC

clone_size: -
v_call: TRBV5-1
d_call: -
j_call: TRBJ2-7
cdr3_aa: CASRPEMGSYEQYF
cdr3_nt: TGCGCCAGCCGACCGGAGATGGGCTCCTACGAGCAGTACTTC

clone_size: -
v_call: TRBV11-3
d_call: -
j_call: TRBJ2-1
cdr3_aa: CASSPFPEGEQFF
cdr3_nt: TGTGCCAGCAGCCCATTCCCCGAGGGTGAGCAGTTCTTC

clone_size: -
v_call: TRBV5-1
d_call: -
j_call: TRBJ2-1
cdr3_aa: CASSYSRGLDEQFF
cdr3_nt: TGCGCCAGCAGCTACAGCAGGGGACTCGATGAGCAGTTCTTC

clone_size: few
v_call: TRBV3-1
d_call: TRBD2
j_call: TRBJ2-1
cdr3_aa: CASSPPGLALSNEQFF
cdr3_nt: TGTGCCAGCAGCCCTCCGGGACTAGCGCTGAGCAATGAGCAGTTCTTC

clone_size: many
v_call: TRBV12-3/TRBV12-4
d_call: -
j_call: TRBJ2-7
cdr3_aa: CASSLQYEQYF
cdr3_nt: TGTGCCAGCAGTTTACAGTACGAGCAGTACTTC

clone_size: -
v_call: TRBV20-1
d_call: TRBD2
j_call: TRBJ2-3
cdr3_aa: CSARTSGGASTQYF
cdr3_nt: TGCAGTGCTAGAACCAGCGGGGGGGCAAGTACGCAGTATTTT

clone_size: many
v_call: TRBV12-3/TRBV12-4
d_call: -
j_call: TRBJ2-7
cdr3_aa: CASSATRGESEQYF
cdr3_nt: TGTGCCAGCAGTGCGACCAGGGGGGAGTCCGAGCAGTACTTC

clone_size: -
v_call: TRBV20-1
d_call: -
j_call: TRBJ1-1
cdr3_aa: CSARDPRPGTNTEAFF
cdr3_nt: TGCAGTGCTAGAGATCCCCGGCCAGGCACAAACACTGAAGCTTTCTTT

clone_size: many
v_call: TRBV29-1
d_call: TRBD2
j_call: TRBJ2-3
cdr3_aa: CSVDGGGLPDTQYF
cdr3_nt: TGCAGCGTTGACGGGGGGGGCCTCCCAGATACGCAGTATTTT

clone_size: -
v_call: TRBV5-5
d_call: TRBD2
j_call: TRBJ2-1
cdr3_aa: CASSLGPTSGAYNEQFF
cdr3_nt: TGTGCCAGCAGCTTGGGGCCGACTAGCGGGGCCTACAATGAGCAGTTCTTC

clone_size: -
v_call: TRBV29-1
d_call: TRBD1
j_call: TRBJ2-1
cdr3_aa: CSVSYGTGSTYEQFF
cdr3_nt: TGCAGCGTAAGCTACGGGACAGGATCCACCTATGAGCAGTTCTTC

clone_size: -
v_call: TRBV7-9
d_call: -
j_call: TRBJ2-7
cdr3_aa: CASSLGMPGLFYEQYF
cdr3_nt: TGTGCCAGCAGCTTAGGCATGCCAGGGTTATTCTACGAGCAGTACTTC

clone_size: -
v_call: TRBV5-1
d_call: -
j_call: TRBJ2-3
cdr3_aa: CASSLGSSPTDTQYF
cdr3_nt: TGCGCCAGCAGCTTGGGGTCTTCCCCAACGGATACGCAGTATTTT

clone_size: few
v_call: TRBV27
d_call: TRBD2
j_call: TRBJ2-3
cdr3_aa: CASSSSGTSIVEYF
cdr3_nt: TGTGCCAGCAGTTCATCCGGGACTAGTATCGTTGAGTATTTT

clone_size: -
v_call: TRBV6-5
d_call: -
j_call: TRBJ2-1
cdr3_aa: CASSYSLSTNNEQFF
cdr3_nt: TGTGCCAGCAGTTACTCGCTGTCGACGAACAATGAGCAGTTCTTC

clone_size: many
v_call: TRBV10-3
d_call: -
j_call: TRBJ1-3
cdr3_aa: CAISGGAPGNTIYF
cdr3_nt: TGTGCCATCAGTGGGGGGGCGCCTGGAAACACCATATATTTT

clone_size: -
v_call: TRBV7-9
d_call: TRBD2
j_call: TRBJ2-1
cdr3_aa: CASSPQAGGSYNEQFF
cdr3_nt: TGTGCCAGCAGCCCCCAAGCGGGGGGATCCTACAATGAGCAGTTCTTC

clone_size: -
v_call: TRBV12-3/TRBV12-4
d_call: -
j_call: TRBJ1-4
cdr3_aa: CASSLVGGNEKLFF
cdr3_nt: TGTGCCAGCAGTTTAGTAGGAGGGAACGAAAAACTGTTTTTT

clone_size: few
v_call: TRBV6-2/TRBV6-3
d_call: -
j_call: TRBJ1-1
cdr3_aa: CASSYTPGWNTEAFF
cdr3_nt: TGTGCCAGCAGTTACACCCCCGGGTGGAACACTGAAGCTTTCTTT

clone_size: -
v_call: TRBV4-3
d_call: -
j_call: TRBJ2-2
cdr3_aa: CASSLMWTANTGELFF
cdr3_nt: TGCGCCAGCAGCCTCATGTGGACGGCGAACACCGGGGAGCTGTTTTTT

clone_size: -
v_call: TRBV4-3
d_call: TRBD2
j_call: TRBJ2-3
cdr3_aa: CASSQDPLREWTDTQYF
cdr3_nt: TGCGCCAGCAGCCAAGATCCCTTGCGGGAGTGGACAGATACGCAGTATTTT

clone_size: many
v_call: TRBV25-1
d_call: TRBD2
j_call: TRBJ2-5
cdr3_aa: CASSARSLAEKETQYF
cdr3_nt: TGTGCCAGCAGTGCGCGATCCCTAGCGGAAAAAGAGACCCAGTACTTC

clone_size: -
v_call: TRBV6-5
d_call: -
j_call: TRBJ2-2
cdr3_aa: CASSYGRQGGTGELFF
cdr3_nt: TGTGCCAGCAGTTACGGCCGCCAGGGGGGCACCGGGGAGCTGTTTTTT

clone_size: -
v_call: TRBV4-3
d_call: -
j_call: TRBJ2-2
cdr3_aa: CASSQDSQTGELFF
cdr3_nt: TGCGCCAGCAGCCAAGATTCCCAGACCGGGGAGCTGTTTTTT

clone_size: many
v_call: TRBV6-9
d_call: -
j_call: TRBJ2-1
cdr3_aa: CAGPGARYNEQFF
cdr3_nt: TGTGCCGGTCCGGGGGCCCGCTACAATGAGCAGTTCTTC

clone_size: many
v_call: TRBV2
d_call: -
j_call: TRBJ1-5
cdr3_aa: CASSETGNQPQHF
cdr3_nt: TGTGCCAGCAGTGAAACGGGGAATCAGCCCCAGCATTTT